This is a list of T cell receptor beta chains from one sample in a study of blood T cells in healthy people across ages. One entry per CDR3 protein results from TCRdb running MiXCR on the 5' RACE reads. The table shows fewer than 1,200,000 distinct CDR3 sequences, with around 25% occurring only once. These data were also filed under a second study, of T cells of mothers and their children.

Sequencing was carried out using blood. These receptors were collected from a girl aged 2 to 10 in good health. Each CDR3 is given with its conserved first and last residue. A D gene is named only where the DNA matches it firmly. Not every row has a clone size; where given, it reads once, few, many or a size class.

v_gene: TRBV7-9
d_gene: TRBD2
abundance: .
j_gene: TRBJ2-4
CDR3nt: TGTGCCAGCAGCTTAGGACTAGCGGGATACAAAAACATTCAGTACTTC
CDR3aa: CASSLGLAGYKNIQYF

v_gene: TRBV7-9
d_gene: TRBD1
abundance: .
j_gene: TRBJ1-2
CDR3nt: TGTGCCAGCAGCTCGAATACAGGGGATAACTATGGCTACACCTTC
CDR3aa: CASSSNTGDNYGYTF

v_gene: TRBV6-6
d_gene: .
abundance: few
j_gene: TRBJ2-6
CDR3nt: TGTGCCAGCACCCCCCTAGTTAACGGGGCCAACGTCCTGACTTTC
CDR3aa: CASTPLVNGANVLTF

v_gene: TRBV29-1
d_gene: TRBD2
abundance: few
j_gene: TRBJ2-7
CDR3nt: TGCAGCGCTACCGGGACTAGCGACTACGAGCAGTACTTC
CDR3aa: CSATGTSDYEQYF

v_gene: TRBV7-8
d_gene: .
abundance: .
j_gene: TRBJ2-7
CDR3nt: TGTGCCAGCAGCAACACCCGGGACTTGGCCTACGAGCAGTACTTC
CDR3aa: CASSNTRDLAYEQYF

v_gene: TRBV18
d_gene: .
abundance: .
j_gene: TRBJ1-1
CDR3nt: TGTGCCAGCTCACCTTTTTCCGTAACACAGTCTTTCCACACTGAAGCTTTCTTT
CDR3aa: CASSPFSVTQSFHTEAFF

v_gene: TRBV29-1
d_gene: TRBD1
abundance: .
j_gene: TRBJ1-2
CDR3nt: TGCAGCGTGGGAAGGGACAGGGTATTGGATGGCTACACCTTC
CDR3aa: CSVGRDRVLDGYTF

v_gene: TRBV11-3
d_gene: .
abundance: .
j_gene: TRBJ1-6
CDR3nt: TGTGCCAGCAGCTTAGGAGCGACAGATTTTACCTCCTATAATTCACCCCTCCACTTT
CDR3aa: CASSLGATDFTSYNSPLHF

v_gene: TRBV4-2
d_gene: .
abundance: .
j_gene: TRBJ2-5
CDR3nt: TGTGCCAGCAGCCCACGCGAGGGGGAGACCCAGTACTTC
CDR3aa: CASSPREGETQYF

v_gene: TRBV7-9
d_gene: .
abundance: .
j_gene: TRBJ2-4
CDR3nt: TGTGCCAGCAGCCCCCGGCCATGGGCCAAAAACATTCAGTACTTC
CDR3aa: CASSPRPWAKNIQYF

v_gene: TRBV7-9
d_gene: .
abundance: .
j_gene: TRBJ2-1
CDR3nt: TGTGCCAGCAGCTGGCATGGAGCGGGCGAGCAGTTCTTC
CDR3aa: CASSWHGAGEQFF

v_gene: TRBV3-1
d_gene: .
abundance: .
j_gene: TRBJ1-1
CDR3nt: TGTGCCAGCAGCCAAAAGAGGAACACTGAAGCTTTCTTT
CDR3aa: CASSQKRNTEAFF

v_gene: TRBV24-1
d_gene: TRBD1
abundance: few
j_gene: TRBJ1-1
CDR3nt: TGTGCCACCAGCTCGGACAGGGGCCCGAACACTGAAGCTTTCTTT
CDR3aa: CATSSDRGPNTEAFF

v_gene: TRBV12-3/TRBV12-4
d_gene: TRBD1
abundance: few
j_gene: TRBJ1-1
CDR3nt: TGTGCCAGCAGTCCACCCGGGGACAGAAGAGCTTTCTTT
CDR3aa: CASSPPGDRRAFF

v_gene: TRBV24-1
d_gene: TRBD2
abundance: .
j_gene: TRBJ2-2
CDR3nt: TGTGCCACAGAGACAGGACTAGCGGGGCGGAACACCGGGGAGCTGTTTTTT
CDR3aa: CATETGLAGRNTGELFF

v_gene: TRBV9
d_gene: TRBD2
abundance: .
j_gene: TRBJ2-1
CDR3nt: TGCGCCAGCAGCGTAGAACTAGCGGGGGTGGGTGAGCAGTTCTTC
CDR3aa: CASSVELAGVGEQFF

v_gene: TRBV20-1
d_gene: TRBD2
abundance: once
j_gene: TRBJ2-7
CDR3nt: TGCAGTGCTAGAGATATAGCGGGGGGGCCCTACGAGCAGTACTTC
CDR3aa: CSARDIAGGPYEQYF

v_gene: TRBV10-3
d_gene: .
abundance: few
j_gene: TRBJ2-3
CDR3nt: TGTGCCATCAGTGATGTGGGGGCAGATACGCAGTATTTT
CDR3aa: CAISDVGADTQYF